This T cell receptor (beta chain) comes out of a study of CD8+ T cells in alopecia areata. The CDR3 runs to 18 residues. Following extraction, RNA underwent reverse transcription to cDNA, which served as the sequencing template. Some clones are missing from TCRdb's copy, which holds only in-frame ones; the method was immunoSEQ multiplex PCR. The sample includes 130,000 to 150,000 clones, about half of them seen just once. The specimen was CD4+ T cells sorted from blood, collected at week 0. The V call is TRBV1, the J call TRBJ2-5; TRBD2 reflects the table's D call only, with no check against the DNA. TRBV1 is shown as a pseudogene. This sequence originates from a human donor with alopecia areata. The CDR3 reads CTSSQDGLAGGIQETQYF. Written as DNA, the CDR3 is TGCACCAGCAGCCAAGATGGGCTAGCGGGGGGGATCCAAGAGACCCAGTACTTC.